This T cell receptor (beta chain) is drawn from a study of yellow fever vaccine responses in identical twins. Regarding the study as a whole: Twin vaccine T cell responses reportedly seemed partly convergent, partly personalized.

This clonotype is large (0.1 to 1%) within its sample. The antigen remains unidentified. TCRdb recomputed calls from the RT-PCR reads with MiXCR, one row per CDR3 protein. This table has approximately 2,500 distinct CDR3 sequences, about 80% appearing once. After removal of 3 bases from V and 2 bases from J, the junction contained 3 bases not matched to a gene. This CDR3 spans 15 amino acids. Germline V gene data show CDR1 as LGHNA and CDR2 as YSLEER. The J gene is TRBJ1-3, the V gene TRBV4-3; 8 positions agree with TRBD1. The sample in question was T cells from blood (PBMCs), unsorted or a sorted subset (not recorded which), obtained before or after yellow fever vaccination (not recorded which). The clonotype comes from a female donor who received the yellow fever vaccine. This CDR3 reads CASSQDRVPGNTIYF. In DNA, the CDR3 is TGCGCCAGCAGCCAGGACAGGGTGCCTGGAAACACCATATATTTT.